The rows below give T cell receptor beta chains drawn from one sample of a study of control samples from healthy donors and cancer patients. Generated by immunoSEQ multiplex PCR, the TCRdb table keeps only in-frame clones and is missing some. The sample shows approximately 69,000 clones, 89% of them seen only once. Sequenced: PBMCs. The receptor source for this set is a man between 60 and 70 years old with colorectal cancer. Both conserved end residues are part of each CDR3. D genes are given only for firm matches. Where a row states a size, it is once, few, many or the class of an expanded clone; other rows omit it.

cdr3_aa: CASSPGTSRETQYF
cdr3_nt: TGTGCCAGCAGCCCCGGGACTAGCCGGGAGACCCAGTACTTC
d_call: TRBD2
clone_size: .
v_call: TRBV7-9
j_call: TRBJ2-5

cdr3_aa: CASSLAGVTDTQYF
cdr3_nt: TGTGCCAGCAGCCTAGCGGGGGTCACAGATACGCAGTATTTT
d_call: TRBD2
clone_size: .
v_call: TRBV3-1/TRBV3-2
j_call: TRBJ2-3

cdr3_aa: CASSLGQYEQYF
cdr3_nt: TGTGCCAGCAGTTTAGGGCAATACGAGCAGTACTTC
d_call: .
clone_size: few
v_call: TRBV12-3/TRBV12-4
j_call: TRBJ2-7

cdr3_aa: CASSETGGPSYEQYF
cdr3_nt: TGTGCCAGCAGCGAAACAGGGGGCCCTTCCTACGAGCAGTACTTC
d_call: TRBD1
clone_size: .
v_call: TRBV27
j_call: TRBJ2-7

cdr3_aa: CASSQAGVAGNTIYF
cdr3_nt: TGTGCCAGCAGCCAAGCGGGTGTAGCCGGAAACACCATATATTTT
d_call: .
clone_size: .
v_call: TRBV7-8
j_call: TRBJ1-3

cdr3_aa: CASRLGQLPNYGYTF
cdr3_nt: TGTGCCAGCCGGCTGGGGCAGCTCCCGAACTATGGCTACACCTTC
d_call: .
clone_size: .
v_call: TRBV2
j_call: TRBJ1-2

cdr3_aa: CASSQDRGSYEQYF
cdr3_nt: TGCGCCAGCAGCCAAGACAGGGGGTCCTACGAGCAGTACTTC
d_call: TRBD1
clone_size: once
v_call: TRBV4-3
j_call: TRBJ2-7

cdr3_aa: CASSSRGASTDTQYF
cdr3_nt: TGTGCCAGCAGCTCTCGGGGGGCCTCCACAGATACGCAGTATTTT
d_call: .
clone_size: .
v_call: TRBV5-8
j_call: TRBJ2-3

cdr3_aa: CASSLGTSGGKETQYF
cdr3_nt: TGCGCCAGCAGCCTGGGGACTAGCGGGGGGAAAGAGACCCAGTACTTC
d_call: TRBD2
clone_size: .
v_call: TRBV5-1
j_call: TRBJ2-5

cdr3_aa: CASSYSRGLDSPLHF
cdr3_nt: TGTGCCAGCAGTTACTCGAGGGGGCTTGATTCACCCCTCCACTTT
d_call: TRBD1
clone_size: .
v_call: TRBV6-2/TRBV6-3
j_call: TRBJ1-6

cdr3_aa: CASSPLGYGGQPQHF
cdr3_nt: TGTGCCAGCAGCCCCCTCGGCTACGGGGGGCAGCCCCAGCATTTT
d_call: .
clone_size: once
v_call: TRBV7-8
j_call: TRBJ1-5

cdr3_aa: CASSLGQQETQYF
cdr3_nt: TGTGCCAGCTCACTGGGACAGCAAGAGACCCAGTACTTC
d_call: TRBD1
clone_size: .
v_call: TRBV18
j_call: TRBJ2-5

cdr3_aa: CASSLRTYNEQFF
cdr3_nt: TGTGCCAGCAGTTTAAGGACCTACAATGAGCAGTTCTTC
d_call: .
clone_size: .
v_call: TRBV28
j_call: TRBJ2-1

cdr3_aa: CASSPVVGTLYF
cdr3_nt: TGTGCCAGCAGCCCAGTCGTGGGGACTCTGTACTTC
d_call: .
clone_size: .
v_call: TRBV28
j_call: TRBJ2-7

cdr3_aa: CASSEGGLLNTEAFF
cdr3_nt: TGTGCCAGCAGTGAAGGAGGCCTCCTGAACACTGAAGCTTTCTTT
d_call: .
clone_size: .
v_call: TRBV25-1
j_call: TRBJ1-1

cdr3_aa: CASSSVPSYEQYF
cdr3_nt: TGTGCCAGCAGTTCCGTCCCCTCTTACGAGCAGTACTTC
d_call: .
clone_size: few
v_call: TRBV12-3/TRBV12-4
j_call: TRBJ2-7

cdr3_aa: CASSLGGEQPQHF
cdr3_nt: TGTGCCAGCAGCTTGGGTGGGGAGCAGCCCCAGCATTTT
d_call: .
clone_size: .
v_call: TRBV11-3
j_call: TRBJ1-5

cdr3_aa: CASSLRVPSATHNEQFF
cdr3_nt: TGTGCCAGCAGCTTACGTGTCCCTAGTGCGACCCACAATGAGCAGTTCTTC
d_call: .
clone_size: .
v_call: TRBV7-8
j_call: TRBJ2-1

cdr3_aa: CASITVGGGGYGYTF
cdr3_nt: TGTGCCAGTATCACTGTTGGAGGGGGCGGCTATGGCTACACCTTC
d_call: TRBD1
clone_size: once
v_call: TRBV19
j_call: TRBJ1-2

cdr3_aa: CASSLATGGSYEQYF
cdr3_nt: TGTGCCAGCAGTTTAGCGACAGGAGGCTCCTACGAGCAGTACTTC
d_call: .
clone_size: .
v_call: TRBV27
j_call: TRBJ2-7

cdr3_aa: CATSRGNAGSSYEQYF
cdr3_nt: TGTGCCACCAGCAGAGGAAACGCAGGGAGCTCCTACGAGCAGTACTTC
d_call: .
clone_size: once
v_call: TRBV15
j_call: TRBJ2-7

cdr3_aa: CAISENGIGGGANYGYTF
cdr3_nt: TGTGCCATCAGTGAGAATGGGATTGGGGGCGGGGCTAACTATGGCTACACCTTC
d_call: .
clone_size: .
v_call: TRBV10-3
j_call: TRBJ1-2

cdr3_aa: CASSRKGQNTEAFF
cdr3_nt: TGTGCCAGCAGCAGGAAGGGACAGAACACTGAAGCTTTCTTT
d_call: .
clone_size: .
v_call: TRBV27
j_call: TRBJ1-1

cdr3_aa: CASSGTSGGYEQYF
cdr3_nt: TGTGCCAGCAGCGGGACTAGCGGGGGTTACGAGCAGTACTTC
d_call: TRBD2
clone_size: .
v_call: TRBV6-6
j_call: TRBJ2-7

cdr3_aa: CASSQEEGLEGAHGYTF
cdr3_nt: TGTGCCAGCAGCCAAGAAGAGGGGTTAGAGGGGGCGCATGGCTACACCTTC
d_call: TRBD1
clone_size: .
v_call: TRBV3-1/TRBV3-2
j_call: TRBJ1-2

cdr3_aa: CASSLGAGGQFF
cdr3_nt: TGTGCCAGCAGTTTAGGGGCAGGAGGGCAGTTCTTC
d_call: .
clone_size: .
v_call: TRBV12-3/TRBV12-4
j_call: TRBJ2-1

cdr3_aa: CASSQGDGNSYYEQYF
cdr3_nt: TGTGCCAGCAGCCAAGGCGACGGAAACTCCTACTACGAGCAGTACTTC
d_call: .
clone_size: .
v_call: TRBV3-1/TRBV3-2
j_call: TRBJ2-7

cdr3_aa: CASSLVGTYEQYF
cdr3_nt: TGTGCCAGCAGCTTGGTCGGCACCTACGAGCAGTACTTC
d_call: .
clone_size: .
v_call: TRBV5-5
j_call: TRBJ2-7

cdr3_aa: CASTALSGANVLTF
cdr3_nt: TGTGCCAGCACGGCGCTCTCTGGGGCCAACGTCCTGACTTTC
d_call: .
clone_size: .
v_call: TRBV2
j_call: TRBJ2-6

cdr3_aa: CASRAGQGSTEAFF
cdr3_nt: TGTGCCAGCAGGGCTGGACAGGGGTCCACTGAAGCTTTCTTT
d_call: TRBD1
clone_size: .
v_call: TRBV2
j_call: TRBJ1-1

cdr3_aa: CATSDLETGGELFF
cdr3_nt: TGTGCCACCAGTGATTTGGAGACAGGGGGGGAGCTGTTTTTT
d_call: TRBD1
clone_size: .
v_call: TRBV24-1
j_call: TRBJ2-2

cdr3_aa: CASSQVGTAYGYTF
cdr3_nt: TGCGCCAGCAGCCAGGTCGGGACAGCCTATGGCTACACCTTC
d_call: TRBD1
clone_size: .
v_call: TRBV4-1
j_call: TRBJ1-2

cdr3_aa: CASSPARLNYGYTF
cdr3_nt: TGCGCCAGCAGCCCCGCCAGACTGAACTATGGCTACACCTTC
d_call: .
clone_size: .
v_call: TRBV4-1
j_call: TRBJ1-2

cdr3_aa: CASKRQPSSYEQYF
cdr3_nt: TGTGCCAGCAAAAGACAGCCCAGCTCCTACGAGCAGTACTTC
d_call: .
clone_size: .
v_call: TRBV3-1/TRBV3-2
j_call: TRBJ2-7

cdr3_aa: CASSVSGNSYEQYF
cdr3_nt: TGTGCCAGCAGCGTGTCCGGGAACTCCTACGAGCAGTACTTC
d_call: .
clone_size: .
v_call: TRBV9
j_call: TRBJ2-7

cdr3_aa: CASSEGKQPNQPQHF
cdr3_nt: TGTGCCAGCAGTGAAGGGAAACAGCCCAATCAGCCCCAGCATTTT
d_call: .
clone_size: few
v_call: TRBV2
j_call: TRBJ1-5

cdr3_aa: CASSVAGTGGGHTQYF
cdr3_nt: TGTGCCAGCAGCGTAGCCGGGACAGGCGGTGGTCATACGCAGTATTTT
d_call: TRBD1
clone_size: .
v_call: TRBV9
j_call: TRBJ2-3

cdr3_aa: CACIPWDRHNYGYTF
cdr3_nt: TGTGCCTGCATCCCCTGGGACAGACATAACTATGGCTACACCTTC
d_call: TRBD1
clone_size: once
v_call: TRBV30
j_call: TRBJ1-2

cdr3_aa: CASSDRTGSNEQFF
cdr3_nt: TGTGCCAGCAGTGATAGGACGGGGTCTAATGAGCAGTTCTTC
d_call: .
clone_size: .
v_call: TRBV2
j_call: TRBJ2-1